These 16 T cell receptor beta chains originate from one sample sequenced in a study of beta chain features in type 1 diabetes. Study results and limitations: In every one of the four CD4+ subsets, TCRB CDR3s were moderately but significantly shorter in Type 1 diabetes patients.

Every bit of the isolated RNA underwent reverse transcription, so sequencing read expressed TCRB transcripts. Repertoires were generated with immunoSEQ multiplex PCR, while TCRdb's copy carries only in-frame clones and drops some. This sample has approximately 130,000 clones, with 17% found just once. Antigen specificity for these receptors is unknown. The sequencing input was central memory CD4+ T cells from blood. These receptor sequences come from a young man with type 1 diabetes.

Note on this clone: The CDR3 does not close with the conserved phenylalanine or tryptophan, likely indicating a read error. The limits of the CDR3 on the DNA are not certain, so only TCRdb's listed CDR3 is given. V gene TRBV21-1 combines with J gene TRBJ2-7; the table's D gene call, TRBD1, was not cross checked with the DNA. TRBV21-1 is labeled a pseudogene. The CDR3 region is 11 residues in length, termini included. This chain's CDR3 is CASSKEDRDDI.

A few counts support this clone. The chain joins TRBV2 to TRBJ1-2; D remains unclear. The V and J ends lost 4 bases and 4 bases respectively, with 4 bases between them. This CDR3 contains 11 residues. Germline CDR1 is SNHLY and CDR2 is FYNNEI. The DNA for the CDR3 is TGTGCCAGCAGTGTCGCCTATGGCTACACCTTC. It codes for CASSVAYGYTF.

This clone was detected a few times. In DNA, the CDR3 is TGCGCCAGCAGCTGGACAGATCCCAGCTCCTACGAGCAGTACTTC. This codes for CASSWTDPSSYEQYF. V and J are TRBV5-1 and TRBJ2-7; TRBD1 is a possible D gene (6 bases). The CDR3 has 15 amino acids. Trimming left V 3 bases short and J 0 bases short, with 13 bases between. Germline V gene sequence: CDR1 SGHRS, CDR2 YFSETQ.

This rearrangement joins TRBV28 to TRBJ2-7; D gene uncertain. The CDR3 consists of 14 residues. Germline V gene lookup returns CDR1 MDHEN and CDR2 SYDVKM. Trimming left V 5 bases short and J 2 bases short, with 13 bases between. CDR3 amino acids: CASSPGPHPYEQYF. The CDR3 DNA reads TGTGCCAGCAGTCCGGGTCCTCATCCCTACGAGCAGTACTTC.

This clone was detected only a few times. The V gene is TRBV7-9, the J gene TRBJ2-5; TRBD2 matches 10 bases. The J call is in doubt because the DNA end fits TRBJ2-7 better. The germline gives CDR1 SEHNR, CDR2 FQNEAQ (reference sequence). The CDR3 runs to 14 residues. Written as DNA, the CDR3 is TGTGCCAGCAGCGCGAGCGGGAGGGCCGACGAGCAGTACTTC. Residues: CASSASGRADEQYF.

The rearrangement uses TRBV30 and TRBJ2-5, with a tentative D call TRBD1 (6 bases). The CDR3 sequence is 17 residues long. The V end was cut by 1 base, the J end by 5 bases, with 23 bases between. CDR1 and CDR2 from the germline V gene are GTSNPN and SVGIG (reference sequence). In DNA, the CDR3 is TGTGCCTGGAGTGGAAACCCCCGGGACCGAAGGGGGGAGACCCAGTACTTC. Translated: CAWSGNPRDRRGETQYF.

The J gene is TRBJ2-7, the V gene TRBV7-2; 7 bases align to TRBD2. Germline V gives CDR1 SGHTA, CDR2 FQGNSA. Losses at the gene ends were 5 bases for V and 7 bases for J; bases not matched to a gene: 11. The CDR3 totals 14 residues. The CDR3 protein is CASSLQRDAGEQYF. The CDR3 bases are TGTGCCAGCAGCCTCCAGCGGGACGCGGGAGAGCAGTACTTC. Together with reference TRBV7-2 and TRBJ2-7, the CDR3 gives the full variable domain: GAGVSQSPSNKVTEKGKDVELRCDPISGHTALYWYRQSLGQGLEFLIYFQGNSAPDKSGLPSDRFSAERTGGSVSTLTIQRTQQEDSAVYLCASSLQRDAGEQYFGPGTRLTVT.

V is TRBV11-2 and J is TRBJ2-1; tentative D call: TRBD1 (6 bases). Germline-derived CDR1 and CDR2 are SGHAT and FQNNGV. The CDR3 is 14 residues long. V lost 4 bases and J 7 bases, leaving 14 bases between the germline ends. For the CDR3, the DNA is TGTGCCAGCAGCTCACAGGGCCAAGGAAATGAGCAGTTCTTC. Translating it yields CASSSQGQGNEQFF.

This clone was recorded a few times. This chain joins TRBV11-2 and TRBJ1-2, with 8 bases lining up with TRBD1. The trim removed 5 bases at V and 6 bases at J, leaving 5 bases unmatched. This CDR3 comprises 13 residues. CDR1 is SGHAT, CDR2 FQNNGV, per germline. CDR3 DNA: TGTGCCAGCAGCCGACAGGGGAAGGATGGCTACACCTTC. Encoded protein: CASSRQGKDGYTF.

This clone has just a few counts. The CDR3 loop reads CASSLALGGARETQYF. The CDR3 region has the DNA TGCGCCAGCAGCTTGGCCTTAGGTGGGGCGCGGGAGACCCAGTACTTC. The chain employs TRBV5-1 and TRBJ2-5, with D maybe TRBD1 (5 bases). Germline assignment: CDR1 SGHRS and CDR2 YFSETQ. Trimming cost V 0 bases and J 5 bases, with 17 bases left between them. The CDR3 consists of 16 residues. Complete variable domain (other parts from reference TRBV5-1 and TRBJ2-5): KAGVTQTPRYLIKTRGQQVTLSCSPISGHRSVSWYQQTPGQGLQFLFEYFSETQRNKGNFPGRFSGRQFSNSRSEMNVSTLELGDSALYLCASSLALGGARETQYFGPGTRLLVL.

The CDR3 region is CASSFKNRGGYTF. The CDR3 DNA is TGTGCCAGCAGCTTCAAGAACCGCGGGGGCTACACCTTC. The chain combines TRBV5-6 with TRBJ1-2; D is unresolved. With 2 bases removed from V and 8 bases from J, the gap between germline ends came to 13 bases. The length of the CDR3 is 13 residues. Germline V CDR1 and CDR2: SGHDT, YYEEEE. The whole variable domain, filled in from reference TRBV5-6 and TRBJ1-2, reads DAGVTQSPTHLIKTRGQQVTLRCSPKSGHDTVSWYQQALGQGPQFIFQYYEEEERQRGNFPDRFSGHQFPNYSSELNVNALLLGDSALYLCASSFKNRGGYTFGSGTRLTVV.

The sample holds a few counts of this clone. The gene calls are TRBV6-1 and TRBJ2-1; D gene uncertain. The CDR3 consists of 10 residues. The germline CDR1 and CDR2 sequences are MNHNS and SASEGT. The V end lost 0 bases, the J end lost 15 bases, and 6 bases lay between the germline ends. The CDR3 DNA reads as TGTGCCAGCAGTGAAGCCCCAGCGTTCTTC. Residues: CASSEAPAFF.

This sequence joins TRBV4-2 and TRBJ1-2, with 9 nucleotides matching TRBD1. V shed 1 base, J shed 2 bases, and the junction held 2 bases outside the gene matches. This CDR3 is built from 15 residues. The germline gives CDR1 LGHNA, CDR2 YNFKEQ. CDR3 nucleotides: TGTGCCAGCAGCCAAGGACAGGGGGAAAACTATGGCTACACCTTC. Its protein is CASSQGQGENYGYTF.

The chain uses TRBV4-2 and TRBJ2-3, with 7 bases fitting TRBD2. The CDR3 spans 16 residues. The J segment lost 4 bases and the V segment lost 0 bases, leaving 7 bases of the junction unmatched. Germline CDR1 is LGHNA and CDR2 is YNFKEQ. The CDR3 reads CASSQEGTNRADTQYF. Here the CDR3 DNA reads TGTGCCAGCAGCCAAGAGGGGACTAACCGGGCAGATACGCAGTATTTT.

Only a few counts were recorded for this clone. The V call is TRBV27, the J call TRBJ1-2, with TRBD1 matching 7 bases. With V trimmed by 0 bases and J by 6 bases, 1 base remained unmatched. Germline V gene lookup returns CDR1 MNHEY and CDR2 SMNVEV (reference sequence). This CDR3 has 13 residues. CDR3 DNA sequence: TGTGCCAGCAGTTTATCGGACAGGAATGGCTACACCTTC. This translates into CASSLSDRNGYTF.

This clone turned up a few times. The CDR3 loop reads CASSLQGGRETQYF. DNA for the CDR3: TGCGCCAGCAGCTTACAGGGGGGTAGAGAGACCCAGTACTTC. J is TRBJ2-5 and V is TRBV5-1; 8 bases agree with TRBD1. Germline V gene data show CDR1 as SGHRS and CDR2 as YFSETQ. V shed 2 bases, J shed 4 bases, and the junction held 4 bases outside the gene matches. The CDR3 sequence is 14 residues long.